This T cell receptor beta chain was captured by sequencing in a study of blood T cell repertoires in COVID-19. Overall study context: From T cells, B-cell-depleted T cells, or PBMCs came the material, which was cDNA or gDNA.

TCRdb's table, derived via immunoSEQ multiplex PCR, lists solely in-frame clones and lacks some. Among approximately 350,000 clones, about 89% were seen once, and the ten largest hold approximately 3%. Germline V gene sequence: CDR1 SGDLS, CDR2 YYNGEE. V dropped 4 bases and J dropped 4 bases, with 11 bases sitting between them. CDR3 length: 14 residues. The rearrangement joins TRBV9 to TRBJ1-4; D may be TRBD1 (5 bases). The sequencing input was peripheral blood. The sequence was collected from a woman aged 25 to 39 with COVID-19, enrolled during active disease. The CDR3 region is CASSPTGGNEKLFF. CDR3 nucleotides: TGTGCCAGCAGCCCAACAGGCGGTAATGAAAAACTGTTTTTT. The full variable domain, with the rest looked up from reference TRBV9 and TRBJ1-4, is DSGVTQTPKHLITATGQRVTLRCSPRSGDLSVYWYQQSLDQGLQFLIQYYNGEERAKGNILERFSAQQFPDLHSELNLSSLELGDSALYFCASSPTGGNEKLFFGSGTQLSVL.